This T cell receptor (beta chain) was documented in a study of chemoradiotherapy in HPV16-positive cancers. Study-level background: Functional T-cell assays on two HPV16-positive patients' cells defined candidate HPV-specific clones and common TCR motifs.

Only in-frame clones appear in the TCRdb table, and some are missing; sequencing was by immunoSEQ multiplex PCR. The sample comprises approximately 58,000 clones, roughly 90% of which are singletons, and around 3.5% rests with the top ten. Points from the study as a whole: For HPV16-positive patients, expanding HPV-responsive T cells associated with longer recurrence-free survival. During treatment, candidate HPV-specific clones and E7-related motifs expanded in tumor. Functional assays defining HPV-specific T cells used only a couple of HPV16-positive patients.

For this clone: Its antigen is not known.

Germline trimming cut 4 bases from V and 7 bases from J; bases unmatched to any gene: 10. The length of the CDR3 is 15 residues. Germline loops: CDR1 MNHEY, CDR2 SVGAGI. Here the sequenced sample was blood, taken from a patient who underwent chemoradiotherapy. The TCR sequence derives from a human donor with HPV-associated anogenital cancer. The chain combines TRBV6-5 with TRBJ1-2; 9 nucleotides match TRBD1. CDR3 in amino acids: CASSSGTGYFFGYTF. The CDR3 bases are TGTGCCAGCAGTTCTGGGACAGGGTATTTCTTTGGCTACACCTTC.